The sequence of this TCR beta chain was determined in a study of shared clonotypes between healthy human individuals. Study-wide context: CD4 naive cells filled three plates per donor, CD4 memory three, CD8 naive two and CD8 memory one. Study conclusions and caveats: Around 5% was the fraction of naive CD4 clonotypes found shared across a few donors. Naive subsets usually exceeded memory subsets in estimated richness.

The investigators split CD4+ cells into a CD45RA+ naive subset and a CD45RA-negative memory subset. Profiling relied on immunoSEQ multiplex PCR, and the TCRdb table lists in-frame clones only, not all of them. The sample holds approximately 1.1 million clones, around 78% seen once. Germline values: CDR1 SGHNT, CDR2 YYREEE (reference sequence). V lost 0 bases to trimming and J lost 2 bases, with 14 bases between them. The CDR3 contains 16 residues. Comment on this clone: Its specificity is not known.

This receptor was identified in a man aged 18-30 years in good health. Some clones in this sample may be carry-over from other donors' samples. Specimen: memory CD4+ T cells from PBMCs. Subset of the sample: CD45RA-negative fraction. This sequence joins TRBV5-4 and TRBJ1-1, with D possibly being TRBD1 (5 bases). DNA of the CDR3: TGTGCCAGCAGCTTGGTCAAAAGGGGCCAAAACACTGAAGCTTTCTTT. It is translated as CASSLVKRGQNTEAFF.